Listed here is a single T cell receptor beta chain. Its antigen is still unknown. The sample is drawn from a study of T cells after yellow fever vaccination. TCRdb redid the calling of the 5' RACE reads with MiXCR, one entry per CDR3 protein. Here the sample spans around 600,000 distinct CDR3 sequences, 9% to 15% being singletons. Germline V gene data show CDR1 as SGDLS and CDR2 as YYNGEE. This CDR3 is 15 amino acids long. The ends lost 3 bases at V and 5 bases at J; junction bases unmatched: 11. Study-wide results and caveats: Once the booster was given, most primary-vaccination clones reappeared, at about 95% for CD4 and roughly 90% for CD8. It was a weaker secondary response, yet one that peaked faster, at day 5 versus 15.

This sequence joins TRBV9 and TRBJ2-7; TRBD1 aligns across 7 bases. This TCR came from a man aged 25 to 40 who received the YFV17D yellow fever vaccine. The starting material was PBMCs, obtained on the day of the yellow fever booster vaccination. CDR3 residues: CASSGTGAGGNEQYF. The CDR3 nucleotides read TGTGCCAGCAGCGGTACAGGGGCGGGTGGCAACGAGCAGTACTTC.